Sequencing of this TCR beta chain was carried out in a study of blood T cell repertoires in COVID-19. About the study: From the United States, Italy and Spain came samples of acute and convalescent COVID-19. T cells, B-cell-depleted T cells, or PBMCs supplied cDNA or gDNA.

This CDR3 region has 16 residues. Trimming took 3 bases from V and 3 from J; bases not matched to a gene: 3. Germline lookup yields CDR1 LGHNT and CDR2 FRNRAP. Original processing methods: Amplification of reference gene primers was used by the study to estimate nucleated cell counts. The repertoire was sequenced with immunoSEQ multiplex PCR; TCRdb's copy has only in-frame clones and lacks some. V and J calls and clone size are those listed in that table; D and trimming were worked out from the DNA. The data contain hundreds of thousands of clones, about 82% of them singletons. V usage is TRBV12-5 and J usage is TRBJ2-1; 12 bases match TRBD2. Input material: peripheral blood. The TCR comes from a human donor in a cohort sampled during active COVID-19. CDR3 sequence reads: CASGFRLAGVYNEQFF. The CDR3, as DNA: TGTGCTAGTGGTTTTAGACTAGCGGGGGTCTACAATGAGCAGTTCTTC.